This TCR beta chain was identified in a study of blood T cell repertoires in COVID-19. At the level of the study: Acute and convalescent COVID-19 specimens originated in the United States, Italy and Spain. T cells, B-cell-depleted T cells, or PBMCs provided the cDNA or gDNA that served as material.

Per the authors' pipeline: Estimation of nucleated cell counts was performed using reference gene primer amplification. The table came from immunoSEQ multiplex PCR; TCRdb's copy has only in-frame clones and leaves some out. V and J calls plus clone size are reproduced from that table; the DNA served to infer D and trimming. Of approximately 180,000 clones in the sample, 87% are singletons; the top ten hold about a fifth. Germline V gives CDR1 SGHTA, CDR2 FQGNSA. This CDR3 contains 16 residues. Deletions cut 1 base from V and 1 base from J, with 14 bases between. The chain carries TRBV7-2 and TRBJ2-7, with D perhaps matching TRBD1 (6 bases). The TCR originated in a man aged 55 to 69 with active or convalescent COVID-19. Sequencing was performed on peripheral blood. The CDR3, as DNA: TGTGCCAGCAGCTTAGACCGGGTCAGGGGTTCCTACGAGCAGTACTTC. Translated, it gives CASSLDRVRGSYEQYF.